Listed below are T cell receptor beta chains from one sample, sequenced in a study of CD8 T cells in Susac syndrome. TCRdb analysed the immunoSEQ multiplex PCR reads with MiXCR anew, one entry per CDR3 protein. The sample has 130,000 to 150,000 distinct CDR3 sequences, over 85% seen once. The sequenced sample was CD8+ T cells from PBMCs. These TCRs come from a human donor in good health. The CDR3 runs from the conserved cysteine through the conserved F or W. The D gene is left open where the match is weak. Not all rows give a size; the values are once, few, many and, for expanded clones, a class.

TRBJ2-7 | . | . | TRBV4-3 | CASSQGSGEGYEQYF | TGCGCCAGCAGCCAAGGGTCGGGAGAAGGCTACGAGCAGTACTTC
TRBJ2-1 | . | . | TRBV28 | CASSFVEQFF | TGTGCCAGCAGTTTTGTTGAGCAGTTCTTC
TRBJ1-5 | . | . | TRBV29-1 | CSVRDGGGNQPQHF | TGCAGCGTCCGGGACGGGGGAGGCAATCAGCCCCAGCATTTT
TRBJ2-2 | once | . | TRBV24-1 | CATSIGTGELFF | TGTGCCACCAGTATAGGGACCGGGGAGCTGTTTTTT
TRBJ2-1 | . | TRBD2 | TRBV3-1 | CASSQERDYPNEQFF | TGTGCCAGCAGCCAAGAAAGGGACTATCCCAATGAGCAGTTCTTC
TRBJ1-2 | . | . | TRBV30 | CAWSGAGARGYGYTF | TGTGCCTGGAGTGGGGCGGGGGCGCGGGGCTATGGCTACACCTTC
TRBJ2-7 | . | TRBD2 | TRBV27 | CAAGTSGRFYEQYF | TGTGCCGCCGGGACTAGCGGGAGGTTCTACGAGCAGTACTTC
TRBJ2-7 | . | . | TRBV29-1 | CSSFDPGGAEQYF | TGCAGCTCATTCGATCCTGGTGGGGCCGAGCAGTACTTC
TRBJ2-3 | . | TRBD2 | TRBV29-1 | CSVEGALAGGQGYTDTQYF | TGCAGCGTTGAAGGTGCGCTAGCGGGAGGCCAAGGGTACACAGATACGCAGTATTTT
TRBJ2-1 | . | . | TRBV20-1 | CSALKRWDEQFF | TGCAGTGCCCTTAAACGGTGGGATGAGCAGTTCTTC
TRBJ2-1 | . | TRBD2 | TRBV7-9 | CASSLLAGGMNEQFF | TGTGCCAGCAGTTTACTAGCGGGAGGGATGAATGAGCAGTTCTTC
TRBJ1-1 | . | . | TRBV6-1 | CASSEGLGGTEAFF | TGTGCCAGCAGTGAGGGCCTCGGGGGCACTGAAGCTTTCTTT
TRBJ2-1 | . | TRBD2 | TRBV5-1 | CASSGGEGGMDEQFF | TGCGCCAGCAGCGGAGGGGAGGGCGGGATGGATGAGCAGTTCTTC
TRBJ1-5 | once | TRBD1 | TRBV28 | CASSLFPRGDQPQHF | TGTGCCAGCAGTTTATTCCCCAGGGGGGATCAGCCCCAGCATTTT
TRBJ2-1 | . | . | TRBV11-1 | CASSLVQGTNEQFF | TGTGCCAGCAGCTTAGTTCAGGGGACGAATGAGCAGTTCTTC
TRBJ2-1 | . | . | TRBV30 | CAWTVARLQNEQFF | TGTGCCTGGACTGTAGCAAGACTGCAGAATGAGCAGTTCTTC
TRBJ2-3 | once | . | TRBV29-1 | CSAETNTDTQYF | TGCAGCGCCGAGACCAACACAGATACGCAGTATTTT
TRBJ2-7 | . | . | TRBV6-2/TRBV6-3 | CASSLSGTVSYEQYF | TGTGCCAGCAGTCTATCTGGGACGGTCTCCTACGAGCAGTACTTC
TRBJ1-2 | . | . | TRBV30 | CAWGPSRGGYTF | TGTGCCTGGGGACCCTCTAGGGGGGGCTACACCTTC
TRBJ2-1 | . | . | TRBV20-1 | CSARDIYNEQFF | TGCAGTGCTAGAGATATCTACAATGAGCAGTTCTTC
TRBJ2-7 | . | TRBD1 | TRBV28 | CASSLGQGSAEQYF | TGTGCCAGCAGTTTGGGACAGGGGTCAGCCGAGCAGTACTTC
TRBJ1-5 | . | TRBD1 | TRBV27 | CASSGGTGGNQPQHF | TGTGCCAGCAGCGGAGGGACAGGGGGCAATCAGCCCCAGCATTTT
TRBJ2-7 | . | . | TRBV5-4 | CASSLFGGAPGPYEQYF | TGTGCCAGCAGCTTGTTTGGGGGAGCCCCGGGACCCTACGAGCAGTACTTC
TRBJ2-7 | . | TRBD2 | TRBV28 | CASSPTSGRSQYF | TGTGCCAGCAGCCCAACTAGCGGGAGATCGCAGTACTTC
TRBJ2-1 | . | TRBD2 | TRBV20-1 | CSARDPSGSSYNEQFF | TGCAGTGCTAGAGATCCCAGCGGGAGCTCCTACAATGAGCAGTTCTTC
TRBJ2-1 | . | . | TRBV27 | CASSLSPAATSYNEQFF | TGTGCCAGCAGTTTATCCCCAGCAGCCACCTCCTACAATGAGCAGTTCTTC
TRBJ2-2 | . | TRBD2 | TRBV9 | CASSVGGGSEGTGELFF | TGTGCCAGCAGCGTAGGGGGCGGGAGTGAGGGCACCGGGGAGCTGTTTTTT
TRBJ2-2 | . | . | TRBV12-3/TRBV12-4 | CASSFGTVRDTGELFF | TGTGCCAGCAGTTTTGGGACTGTAAGGGACACCGGGGAGCTGTTTTTT
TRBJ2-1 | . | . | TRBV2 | CASSVLAYNEQFF | TGTGCCAGCAGTGTGCTAGCCTACAATGAGCAGTTCTTC